This note documents a single TCR beta chain sequence. The CDR3 consists of 16 residues. CDR1 is SGHNT, CDR2 YYREEE, per germline (reference sequence). Trimming removed 2 bases at V and 4 bases at J, with 17 bases between. The sample comes from a study of T cell responses to AZD1222 COVID-19 vaccine. Sequencing used immunoSEQ multiplex PCR; TCRdb keeps in-frame clones, though not all of them. The sample consists of over 45,000 clones, approximately 85% of them appearing once. This clonotype was sampled from an adult in good health. Sequenced material: peripheral blood, taken on day 0 of AZD1222 vaccination. The rearrangement links TRBV5-4 to TRBJ2-3, with unresolved D. DNA for the CDR3: TGTGCCAGCAGCTTCCTCAGGTCGGGTGGTGCAGATACGCAGTATTTT. As protein: CASSFLRSGGADTQYF.